This section outlines one TCR beta chain sequence together with its context. Its antigen remains unidentified. Within one base of it there is no much larger clone, and no base qualities were kept. The V end gives up 5 bases and the J end 4 bases, leaving 8 bases in the junction not matched to a gene. The CDR3, cysteine through phenylalanine, is 15 amino acids long. Only the CDR3 region is kept as DNA, spanning 45 bases read in frame from base 1. Reading the germline V gene gives CDR1 SGHAT and CDR2 FQNNGV. The immunoSEQ Assay, a bias-controlled multiplex PCR, was used to amplify TCRbeta CDR3 regions from genomic DNA. As for the authors' bioinformatics: Nucleated cell counts per sample were estimated from amplification of reference gene primers within the assay. To quantify the absolute abundance of each unique TCRbeta CDR3 rearrangement, sequence reads were collapsed and filtered. For each sample, productive Simpson clonality was calculated by taking the square root of Simpson's diversity index across productive rearrangements. Sourced from immuneACCESS, this table was stored by TCRdb with only in-frame sequences that have V and J called. A share of the clones is absent; for the studies checked, an unresolved V gene accounts for under half, and the remainder has no known explanation. D and trimming come from the DNA, and the V and J calls and clone size come from that table. The sample includes around 380,000 clones, with around 84% observed a single time. 0.85% to 1.2% of the sample belongs to the ten largest clones.

The entry originates in a study of blood T cell repertoires in COVID-19 (dated by TCRdb to the early 2020s). General notes on the study: Collaborator samples came from the United States, Italy and Spain and covered acute and convalescent phases of COVID-19. The prospective study material was composed of cDNA or gDNA derived from T cells, B-cell-depleted T cells, or PBMCs. Deeply sampled blood TCRbeta repertoires from subjects exposed to, actively infected with, or recovered from COVID-19 were included in the dataset. A freely available public database, intended as a resource for researchers studying the immune response to SARS-CoV-2, is where the repertoires were released. Samples came from the ongoing ImmuneRACE study (first 160 participants) plus 1,254 subjects from 6 global collaborators. Sample metadata almost always included a de-identified subject ID, COVID-19 status, age in years and sex. Where available, HLA class I and class II types were taken from metadata supplied by the sample provider and were not determined by assay-based typing. General study outcomes and caveats: The quantity of clinical and demographic metadata differed by source and by participant and was supplied without curation.

Collaborating institutions collected whole blood in K2EDTA tubes following their own protocols. Collaborator samples were shipped for TCRbeta analysis as frozen whole blood, isolated PBMCs, or DNA extracted from either sample type. Recombination connected TRBV11-2 to TRBJ1-3, and 7 junction bases match TRBD1. Input material: peripheral blood. This sequence originates from a human donor with acute or convalescent COVID-19. The donor label of this sample is uncertain. The CDR3 corresponds to CASSPQTGTGNTIYF. The nucleotide sequence reads as follows: TGTGCCAGCAGCCCCCAGACAGGGACAGGAAACACCATATATTTT. Where the CDR3 stops, the reference TRBV11-2 and TRBJ1-3 genes take over; the full variable domain is EAGVAQSPRYKIIEKRQSVAFWCNPISGHATLYWYQQILGQGPKLLIQFQNNGVVDDSQLPKDRFSAERLKGVDSTLKIQPAKLEDSAVYLCASSPQTGTGNTIYFGEGSWLTVV.